This T cell receptor beta chain is drawn from a study of spatial heterogeneity in lung cancer. For the study at large: Compared with alpha-chain sequences, beta-chain sequences were consistently detected in greater numbers. Averaged across combinations, each unique TCR and UMI pairing appeared more than ten times in raw reads, which were uncorrected.

Every cDNA TCR molecule received its own unique molecular identifier. TCRdb called the 5' RACE reads again in MiXCR, with one record for every CDR3 protein. The sample shows 9,500 to 15,000 distinct CDR3 sequences, around an eighth of them seen only once. This clonotype was seen a handful of times. Its target is unknown. The sample's time point: sample taken at primary tumor resection. Sequencing of whole RNA from tumor, nontumor lung or frozen PBMC involved no sorting. Notes on the study in general: Compared with follow-up, resection was when ubiquitous expanded tumor TCRs appeared in blood more.

This CDR3 has 15 amino acids. Trimming at V came to 5 bases and at J to 3 bases, leaving 6 bases not matched to a gene. Germline V lookup: CDR1 SGHAT, CDR2 FQNNGV. The sample consisted of PBMCs, taken at surgery. This TCR came from a female donor with early-stage non-small cell lung cancer. This chain connects TRBV11-2 to TRBJ1-4; 7 bases map to TRBD1. The CDR3 nucleotides read TGTGCCAGCAGCCTAACCGGGACAGCTAATGAAAAACTGTTTTTT. Translated, it gives CASSLTGTANEKLFF.